The clone carrying this TCR beta chain has a count of ten or more. The sample originates from a study of Graves' ophthalmopathy and Graves' hyperthyroidism. Clinical symptoms and serum thyroxine were used for diagnosis; TRAb, thyroid ultrasound and orbital computed tomography were also relied on. The authors amplified TCR beta CDR3 regions, and they did so from RNA transcripts for repertoire sequencing. First-round RT-PCR employed HTBI primers, with a second-round multiplex PCR after it. TCRdb redid the calling of the multiplex PCR reads with MiXCR, one entry per CDR3 protein. Of 650,000 to 800,000 distinct CDR3 sequences in the sample, 35% to 45% are singletons; the top ten hold about 3.3%. The germline gives CDR1 LNHDA, CDR2 SQIVND (reference sequence). CDR3 length equals 13 residues. Germline trimming cut 8 bases from V and 5 bases from J; bases unmatched to any gene: 5.

The sequence derives from an adult man with Graves' ophthalmopathy. V usage is TRBV19 and J usage is TRBJ1-4, with 7 nucleotides matching TRBD1. Input material: peripheral blood. The CDR3 coding sequence is TGTGCCAGTTCACAGGGGATCAATGAAAAACTGTTTTTT. This translates into CASSQGINEKLFF. Full variable domain (rest looked up from reference TRBV19 and TRBJ1-4): DGGITQSPKYLFRKEGQNVTLSCEQNLNHDAMYWYRQDPGQGLRLIYYSQIVNDFQKGDIAEGYSVSREKKESFPLTVTSAQKNPTAFYLCASSQGINEKLFFGSGTQLSVL.